This TCR beta chain is from a study of shared clonotypes between healthy human individuals. CD45RO negativity and positive selection for CCR7 defined naive CD8 cells, a population that excluded terminally differentiated effector memory CD45RA+ cells. The CDR3 totals 21 residues. Per the germline V gene, CDR1 is GTSNPN and CDR2 is SVGIG (reference sequence). V trimming: 3 bases; J trimming: 4 bases; junction bases outside the gene matches: 19. Assay execution proceeded at the deep level. The repertoire was sequenced with immunoSEQ multiplex PCR; TCRdb's copy has only in-frame clones and lacks some. The sample lists around 2,000,000 clones; under 95% were seen once.

Material for sequencing was naive CD8+ T cells from PBMCs. The clonotype comes from a man in his late teens or twenties in good health. Some clones in this sample may be carry-over from other donors' samples. V and J are TRBV30 and TRBJ2-3; TRBD2 agrees at 16 bases. CDR3: CAWRGTSGRAEVIFRPDTQYF. In DNA, the CDR3 is TGTGCCTGGAGGGGGACTAGCGGGAGGGCTGAGGTTATCTTTCGTCCAGATACGCAGTATTTT.